The 30 T cell receptor beta chains below were found in one sample sequenced in a study of blood T cell repertoires in COVID-19 (dated by TCRdb to between 2020 and 2021). The library relied on the immunoSEQ multiplex PCR assay. TCRdb took this table from immuneACCESS and kept in-frame rearrangements with V and J called. Such tables lack part of the clones; where checked against another copy, unresolved V genes explain under half of the gap, and the rest is unexplained. The sample yields 130,000 to 150,000 clones; around 87% were counted once. The ten largest clonotypes hold less than 5% of the sample. Source material: PBMCs or T cells enriched from blood (not recorded which). Receptor source: a woman aged 40 to 49 who had been exposed to COVID-19.

The V call is TRBV6-2 or TRBV6-3, the J call TRBJ2-2; 12 bases are a match to TRBD2. The CDR3 extends over 19 amino acids. CDR1 and CDR2 from the germline V gene are MNHEY and SVGEGT. The J segment lost 1 base and the V segment lost 6 bases, leaving 12 bases of the junction unmatched. The CDR3 DNA reads as TGTGCCAGCAGCCCCGCCCTAGCGGGAGGGCCAGGGAACACCGGGGAGCTGTTTTTT. It translates to CASSPALAGGPGNTGELFF.

CDR3 nucleotides: TGTGCCAGCAGTTACTTGCAGACAGGGGACTATGGCTACACCTTC. It codes for CASSYLQTGDYGYTF. This rearrangement joins TRBV6-2 or TRBV6-3 to TRBJ1-2; TRBD1 aligns across 8 bases. The length of the CDR3 is 15 residues. Unmatched junction bases numbered 4, after V lost 1 base and J lost 3 bases. Germline CDR1 is MNHEY and CDR2 is SVGEGT.

The chain is built from TRBV19 and TRBJ1-2, with 10 positions matching TRBD1. This CDR3 is built from 13 residues. Unmatched junction bases numbered 5, after V lost 10 bases and J lost 3 bases. Germline loops: CDR1 LNHDA, CDR2 SQIVND (reference sequence). CDR3 sequence reads: CATKTGGYYGYTF. Here the CDR3 DNA reads TGTGCCACCAAGACAGGGGGCTACTATGGCTACACCTTC.

The chain uses TRBV6-2 or TRBV6-3 and TRBJ2-2; D is unclear. The CDR3 has 14 residues. Germline loops: CDR1 MNHEY, CDR2 SVGEGT. The V and J ends lost 4 bases and 4 bases respectively, with 10 bases between them. CDR3 sequence: CASSSQVSTGELFF. Here the CDR3 DNA reads TGTGCCAGCAGTTCCCAGGTTTCCACCGGGGAGCTGTTTTTT.

The rearrangement links TRBV6-1 to TRBJ2-7, with TRBD1 matching over 7 bases. There are 14 residues in the CDR3. The J segment lost 9 bases and the V segment lost 3 bases, leaving 11 bases of the junction unmatched. CDR1 is MNHNS and CDR2 is SASEGT in the germline V gene. In DNA, the CDR3 is TGTGCCAGCAGTGACAGACAGGGACAAGCCATGCAGTACTTC. This sequence encodes CASSDRQGQAMQYF.

This sequence joins TRBV18 and TRBJ2-7; a weak D match, TRBD2 (6 bases). V shed 4 bases and J shed 1 base, with 14 bases lying between them. The CDR3 is 15 residues long. Germline values: CDR1 KGHSH, CDR2 LQKENI. For the CDR3, the DNA is TGTGCCAGCTCACTTAGGGGACGGGAGTCCTACGAGCAGTACTTC. The encoded protein is CASSLRGRESYEQYF.

The chain combines TRBV11-3 with TRBJ2-3; possibly TRBD2 for D (5 bases). The CDR3 consists of 14 residues. The V end lost 1 base, the J end lost 6 bases, and 11 bases lay between the germline ends. Germline CDR1 SGHNT, CDR2 YENEEA. As DNA, the CDR3 is TGTGCCAGCAGCTTAGCGGGAATCACGGATACGCAGTATTTT. It translates to CASSLAGITDTQYF.

The V gene is TRBV27, the J gene TRBJ2-7, with 8 bases identical to TRBD1. The CDR3 is 14 amino acids. Germline CDR1 and CDR2: MNHEY and SMNVEV (reference sequence). Losses at the gene ends were 6 bases for V and 3 bases for J; bases not matched to a gene: 7. The CDR3 loop is CASRMTGEHYEQYF. CDR3 DNA: TGTGCCAGCAGAATGACAGGGGAACACTACGAGCAGTACTTC.

The chain couples TRBV24-1 to TRBJ2-3; 11 nucleotides line up with TRBD2. The CDR3 is 16 amino acids. Losses at the gene ends were 4 bases for V and 1 base for J; bases not matched to a gene: 3. The V gene's germline CDR1 is KGHDR and CDR2 SFDVKD. The CDR3 sequence is CATSDKTSGGTDTQYF. CDR3 sequence (DNA): TGTGCCACCAGTGACAAGACTAGCGGGGGCACAGATACGCAGTATTTT.

This clone was recorded once. V and J are TRBV7-2 and TRBJ2-1; D remains ambiguous. This CDR3 comprises 14 residues. Germline V lookup: CDR1 SGHTA, CDR2 FQGNSA. The germline V and J ends were trimmed by 5 bases and 8 bases, with 16 bases remaining between them. Here the CDR3 reads CASSQRAGWDEQFF. DNA for the CDR3: TGTGCCAGCAGCCAGAGAGCAGGATGGGATGAGCAGTTCTTC.

The J gene is TRBJ1-6, the V gene TRBV7-2, with 8 bases aligning to TRBD1. Per germline, CDR1 SGHTA and CDR2 FQGNSA. Trimming cost V 4 bases and J 4 bases; bases outside gene matches: 9. The CDR3 has 17 amino acids. The CDR3 loop reads CASSSRRDRSYNSPLHF. DNA for the CDR3: TGTGCCAGCAGCTCTCGAAGGGACAGGTCATATAATTCACCCCTCCACTTT.

This chain links TRBV10-2 with TRBJ1-2, with 8 bases fitting TRBD1. Germline loops: CDR1 WSHSY, CDR2 SAAADI. The CDR3 loop spans 13 amino acids. The trim removed 4 bases at V and 2 bases at J, leaving 0 bases unmatched. Here the CDR3 reads CASSGQGNYGYTF. DNA of the CDR3: TGCGCCAGCAGTGGACAGGGGAACTATGGCTACACCTTC.

The CDR3 region has the DNA TGTGCCAGTAGTATAGTTAGCGGGGGGACGGGTGAGCAGTTCTTC. Translated, it gives CASSIVSGGTGEQFF. J is TRBJ2-1 and V is TRBV19, with 10 nucleotides matching TRBD2. Germline V lookup: CDR1 LNHDA, CDR2 SQIVND (reference sequence). The length of the CDR3 is 15 residues. V was pared by 1 base and J by 9 bases, with 6 bases of the junction left unmatched. Combining the CDR3 with reference TRBV19 and TRBJ2-1 gives the whole variable domain DGGITQSPKYLFRKEGQNVTLSCEQNLNHDAMYWYRQDPGQGLRLIYYSQIVNDFQKGDIAEGYSVSREKKESFPLTVTSAQKNPTAFYLCASSIVSGGTGEQFFGPGTRLTVL.

The chain joins TRBV6-6 to TRBJ1-2; no clear D. V was shortened by 7 bases and J by 7 bases, with 13 bases between the two germline ends. The CDR3 has 12 residues. Germline-derived CDR1 and CDR2 are MNHNY and SVGAGI (reference sequence). CDR3 residues: CASTPTSFGYTF. The CDR3 bases are TGTGCCAGCACCCCAACAAGTTTTGGCTACACCTTC.

V and J are TRBV9 and TRBJ1-4, with 7 bases matching TRBD1. Germline V CDR1 and CDR2: SGDLS, YYNGEE. Unmatched junction bases numbered 5, after V lost 2 bases and J lost 4 bases. The CDR3 covers 15 residues. CDR3 in DNA: TGTGCCAGCAGCGTCCCTGGGACAGTTAATGAAAAACTGTTTTTT. Protein product: CASSVPGTVNEKLFF.

The CDR3 region has the DNA TGTGCCAGCAGCCTCCCAGGGCTTGACTATGGCTACACCTTC. Protein product: CASSLPGLDYGYTF. This chain connects TRBV28 to TRBJ1-2, with D maybe TRBD1 (5 bases). The germline V and J ends were trimmed by 6 bases and 3 bases, with 14 bases remaining between them. Germline CDR1 reads MDHEN; CDR2 reads SYDVKM. CDR3 length: 14 amino acids.

This clone was picked up a small number of times. The CDR3 region has the DNA TGCGCCAGCAGGAGACCGGGGTCTAACTATGGCTACACCTTC. Protein product: CASRRPGSNYGYTF. J is TRBJ1-2 and V is TRBV5-1; no clear D gene. The germline CDR1 and CDR2 sequences are SGHRS and YFSETQ. CDR3 size: 14 residues. The V end lost 5 bases, the J end lost 0 bases, and 11 bases lay between the germline ends.

V gene TRBV18 combines with J gene TRBJ1-4, with D perhaps TRBD1 (5 bases). V lost 3 bases, J lost 6 bases, and 14 bases lay in between. Germline CDR1 is KGHSH and CDR2 is LQKENI. The CDR3 consists of 15 residues. The CDR3 region has the DNA TGTGCCAGCTCACCCGGGGGACCCTTCGATGAAAAACTGTTTTTT. This translates into CASSPGGPFDEKLFF.

This clone was seen a single time. The chain recombines TRBV5-1 with TRBJ2-5, with TRBD1 matching over 7 bases. V shed 5 bases, J shed 2 bases, and the junction held 6 bases outside the gene matches. Germline V CDR1 and CDR2: SGHRS, YFSETQ. The CDR3 has 14 amino acids. The CDR3 DNA reads as TGCGCCAGCAGGATTCGACAGGGACAAGAGACCCAGTACTTC. This encodes CASRIRQGQETQYF.

CDR3 loop: CASSPGQNYGYTF. For the CDR3, the DNA is TGTGCCAGCAGTCCGGGACAGAACTATGGCTACACCTTC. The rearrangement uses TRBV2 and TRBJ1-2, with 7 bases identical to TRBD1. The V gene end was trimmed by 5 bases and the J gene end by 2 bases; junction bases not matched to a gene: 2. There are 13 residues in the CDR3. Germline values: CDR1 SNHLY, CDR2 FYNNEI.

In DNA, the CDR3 is TGTGCCAGGAGAATAGCGGGAGGTTTCGAGCAGTACTTC. Its translation: CARRIAGGFEQYF. The chain joins TRBV2 to TRBJ2-7; 10 nucleotides align to TRBD2. Germline V lookup: CDR1 SNHLY, CDR2 FYNNEI. V shed 9 bases and J 6 bases; nucleotides not matched to a gene: 8. The CDR3 is made up of 13 amino acids. The complete variable domain, with remaining parts taken from reference TRBV2 and TRBJ2-7, reads EPEVTQTPSHQVTQMGQEVILRCVPISNHLYFYWYRQILGQKVEFLVSFYNNEISEKSEIFDDQFSVERPDGSNFTLKIRSTKLEDSAMYFCARRIAGGFEQYFGPGTRLTVT.

The chain combines TRBV27 with TRBJ2-2, with 10 bases fitting TRBD2. The germline V gene has CDR1 MNHEY and CDR2 SMNVEV (reference sequence). This CDR3 has 19 residues. V shed 0 bases, J shed 0 bases, and the junction held 7 bases outside the gene matches. DNA of the CDR3: TGTGCCAGCAGTTTATCGTCGCTAGCGGGAGTAGCGAACACCGGGGAGCTGTTTTTT. This codes for CASSLSSLAGVANTGELFF.

The chain has TRBV6-5 and TRBJ1-4; TRBD1 matches at 7 bases. Germline loops: CDR1 MNHEY, CDR2 SVGAGI. The CDR3 is 15 amino acids. Unmatched junction bases numbered 8, after V lost 6 bases and J lost 4 bases. The CDR3 loop reads CASRPPGQINEKLFF. In nucleotides, the CDR3 is TGTGCCAGCAGACCACCGGGACAGATTAATGAAAAACTGTTTTTT.

This sequence joins TRBV27 and TRBJ1-4; unclear D gene. The germline V gene encodes CDR1 MNHEY and CDR2 SMNVEV (reference sequence). V lost 3 bases and J 5 bases, leaving 7 bases between the germline ends. The CDR3 is 13 amino acids. The CDR3 region has the DNA TGTGCCAGCAGTTTTAGCCGGAATGAAAAACTGTTTTTT. Amino acid sequence: CASSFSRNEKLFF.

CDR3 sequence (DNA): TGTGCCAGCAGTTCGTTCACAGGGGGCCCGTATTCACCCCTCCACTTT. Residues: CASSSFTGGPYSPLHF. V usage is TRBV27 and J usage is TRBJ1-6, with TRBD1 identical over 9 bases. V lost 4 bases and J lost 8; bases outside the gene matches: 9. Germline values: CDR1 MNHEY, CDR2 SMNVEV (reference sequence). The CDR3 is 16 residues long.

The chain uses TRBV28 and TRBJ1-6; no firm D call. Germline lookup yields CDR1 MDHEN and CDR2 SYDVKM. The V gene lost 4 bases and the J gene lost 9 bases, with 13 bases spanning the gap. The CDR3 covers 14 residues. The CDR3 nucleotides read TGTGCCAGCAGTTCCGGGGTGCGGGGTTCACCCCTCCACTTT. Translation: CASSSGVRGSPLHF.

The chain links TRBV15 to TRBJ2-6, with D perhaps matching TRBD2 (5 bases). The CDR3 runs to 16 residues. CDR1 is LNHNV, CDR2 YYDKDF, per germline (reference sequence). Trimming left V 0 bases short and J 3 bases short, with 9 bases between. CDR3 DNA: TGTGCCACCAGCAGAGATGGCGGGCATGGGGCCAACGTCCTGACTTTC. Its protein product is CATSRDGGHGANVLTF. Full variable domain (remainder filled in from reference TRBV15 and TRBJ2-6): DAMVIQNPRYQVTQFGKPVTLSCSQTLNHNVMYWYQQKSSQAPKLLFHYYDKDFNNEADTPDNFQSRRPNTSFCFLDIRSPGLGDTAMYLCATSRDGGHGANVLTFGAGSRLTVL.

This chain connects TRBV19 to TRBJ1-6, with D possibly being TRBD1 (5 bases). CDR3 size: 15 residues. Germline V gene sequence: CDR1 LNHDA, CDR2 SQIVND (reference sequence). Trimming removed 4 bases from V and 7 bases from J, with 14 bases in between. This chain's CDR3 is CASSNQGTTNSPLHF. The CDR3 region has the DNA TGTGCCAGTAGTAACCAGGGCACCACAAATTCACCCCTCCACTTT.

The rearrangement joins TRBV18 to TRBJ2-7; 14 bases match TRBD2. CDR3 length: 15 residues. Germline trimming cut 6 bases from V and 2 bases from J; bases unmatched to any gene: 3. Germline V gives CDR1 KGHSH, CDR2 LQKENI. The DNA for the CDR3 is TGTGCCAGCTCTCCGACTAGCGGGGGGGCCTACGAGCAGTACTTC. Its protein is CASSPTSGGAYEQYF.

The rearrangement uses TRBV9 and TRBJ2-3; TRBD2 is a possible D gene (5 bases). CDR1 and CDR2 from the germline V gene are SGDLS and YYNGEE. This CDR3 contains 16 residues. V lost 0 bases and J lost 0, with 11 bases in between. CDR3 region: CASSVALGVSTDTQYF. For the CDR3, the DNA is TGTGCCAGCAGCGTAGCCCTCGGGGTTAGCACAGATACGCAGTATTTT. Based on the CDR3 plus reference TRBV9 and TRBJ2-3, the full variable domain is DSGVTQTPKHLITATGQRVTLRCSPRSGDLSVYWYQQSLDQGLQFLIQYYNGEERAKGNILERFSAQQFPDLHSELNLSSLELGDSALYFCASSVALGVSTDTQYFGPGTRLTVL.